A single sample is the source of the 21 T cell receptor beta chains below, sequenced in a study of T cells expressing NK-cell markers. TCRdb derives one entry per CDR3 protein from the 5' RACE reads, leaving out DNA. The sample totals hundreds of thousands of distinct CDR3 sequences. Material for sequencing was blood T cells: a sorted CD56 or NKG2C T cell subset, CD4+ or CD8+ T cells, or bulk PBMC T cells (not recorded which). All receptors derive from a man between 18 and 29 years old in good health.

CDR3 in amino acids: CASSLYFVGGSDIQYF. The chain couples TRBV5-6 to TRBJ2-4. CDR3 length: 16 amino acids. Germline CDR1 SGHDT, CDR2 YYEEEE.

The genes are TRBV25-1 and TRBJ1-2. The CDR3 has 12 amino acids. Germline V lookup: CDR1 MGHDK, CDR2 SYGVNS. This chain's CDR3 is CASSGDNYGYTF.

This chain links TRBV11-2 with TRBJ2-7. Germline CDR1 and CDR2: SGHAT and FQNNGV. CDR3 length: 14 amino acids. The CDR3 is CASSRSTSSYEQYF.

The chain links TRBV28 to TRBJ2-3; with no DNA, the TCRdb D assignment of TRBD2 cannot be verified. This CDR3 has 16 amino acids. The germline V gene encodes CDR1 MDHEN and CDR2 SYDVKM. This CDR3 is CAIRGPGLAGARKEYF.

The chain links TRBV27 to TRBJ2-6; TCRdb reports TRBD1, a call that lacks DNA to check it against. Germline V gene sequence: CDR1 MNHEY, CDR2 SMNVEV (reference sequence). CDR3 length: 16 amino acids. The CDR3 spells CASSLYTGAGANVLTF.

This CDR3 reads CASCTERNTIYF. The V and J genes are TRBV12-3 or TRBV12-4 and TRBJ1-3. The CDR3 consists of 12 residues.

The rearrangement links TRBV7-2 to TRBJ2-1; TCRdb designates TRBD1, a call that cannot be tested without DNA. The CDR3 extends over 14 amino acids. CDR1 is SGHTA, CDR2 FQGNSA, per germline. CDR3 loop: CASSLGSRGNEQFF.

V usage is TRBV6-5 and J usage is TRBJ2-7; TCRdb returns TRBD1, unconfirmable since there is no DNA. The CDR3 is 12 residues long. Germline V gene data show CDR1 as MNHEY and CDR2 as SVGAGI. The chain's CDR3 is CASSYGGSEQYF.

The chain uses TRBV10-3 and TRBJ1-2. Germline CDR1 ENHRY, CDR2 SYGVKD. The CDR3 is 13 residues long. The CDR3 region is CAISESTVDGYTF.

The chain couples TRBV15 to TRBJ2-7; the TCRdb D gene call, TRBD2, has no DNA to confirm it. Germline CDR1 is LNHNV and CDR2 is YYDKDF (reference sequence). This CDR3 spans 18 amino acids. The CDR3 protein is CATSRDLSGLPSSYEQYF.

The chain joins TRBV20-1 to TRBJ2-1; the TCRdb call, TRBD1, lacks DNA for checking. Germline V gives CDR1 DFQATT, CDR2 SNEGSKA (reference sequence). The CDR3 length is 16 residues. Here the CDR3 reads CSARDLGDGGYNEQFF.

The chain uses TRBV4-3 and TRBJ2-5; lacking DNA, the TRBD1 call made by TCRdb goes unchecked. The germline V gene encodes CDR1 LGHNA and CDR2 YSLEER. The CDR3 totals 13 residues. The CDR3 reads CASSQERAETQYF.

The chain has TRBV20-1 and TRBJ1-2; TCRdb's D call, TRBD1, is unchecked because there is no DNA. The CDR3 consists of 16 residues. Germline lookup yields CDR1 DFQATT and CDR2 SNEGSKA (reference sequence). The CDR3 protein is CSARARGTPSNYGYTF.

The V and J genes are TRBV19 and TRBJ2-1; TCRdb calls TRBD1, which cannot be checked without DNA. The CDR3 runs to 17 residues. Germline CDR1 reads LNHDA; CDR2 reads SQIVND (reference sequence). The CDR3 sequence is CASSIGGPNSSYNEQFF. The variable domain in full, completed from reference TRBV19 and TRBJ2-1, reads DGGITQSPKYLFRKEGQNVTLSCEQNLNHDAMYWYRQDPGQGLRLIYYSQIVNDFQKGDIAEGYSVSREKKESFPLTVTSAQKNPTAFYLCASSIGGPNSSYNEQFFGPGTRLTVL.

The CDR3 region is CSVMGGPGSGANVLTF. This chain links TRBV29-1 with TRBJ2-6; the TRBD2 assignment by TCRdb is unverifiable without DNA. This CDR3 has 16 amino acids. The germline CDR1 and CDR2 sequences are SQVTM and ANQGSEA.

The chain carries TRBV12-3 or TRBV12-4 and TRBJ2-1; checking the TCRdb D call of TRBD2 is not possible without DNA. CDR3 length equals 16 residues. The CDR3 is CASSSPTSGGDNEQFF.

The rearrangement joins TRBV20-1 to TRBJ2-5; TCRdb's assignment of TRBD2 cannot be checked, as there is no DNA. Germline CDR1 and CDR2: DFQATT and SNEGSKA (reference sequence). The CDR3 spans 16 residues. The CDR3 is CSARDWGRLGEETQYF.

The chain combines TRBV7-6 with TRBJ2-1; the D gene TCRdb calls, TRBD2, cannot be checked with no DNA. The CDR3 sequence is 16 residues long. Per the germline V gene, CDR1 is SGHVS and CDR2 is FNYEAQ. The CDR3 sequence is CASSLDGTRRHNEQFF.

The J gene is TRBJ2-3, the V gene TRBV7-2; TCRdb names TRBD1, which stays unverified in the absence of DNA. This CDR3 spans 16 amino acids. The germline V gene has CDR1 SGHTA and CDR2 FQGNSA. Here the CDR3 reads CASSQANRGASDTQYF.

The genes are TRBV2 and TRBJ2-1; the TCRdb D gene call, TRBD2, has no DNA to confirm it. The CDR3 covers 14 residues. Germline loops: CDR1 SNHLY, CDR2 FYNNEI. CDR3: CASSEQRSGNEQFF.

The genes are TRBV12-3 or TRBV12-4 and TRBJ2-7. CDR3 size: 14 residues. The CDR3 loop reads CASSFGGALYEQYF.